The source of this T cell receptor (beta chain) is a study of T-cell memory formation after mild COVID-19. For the study at large: There were largely donor-specific TCR clusters.

TCRdb reprocessed the 5' RACE reads with MiXCR, giving one entry per CDR3 protein. The top ten clones hold approximately 15% of a sample with under 400,000 distinct CDR3 sequences, approximately 27% of them seen once. The germline V gene has CDR1 SGHKS and CDR2 YYEKEE (reference sequence). With 4 bases clipped from V and 5 bases from J, the junction kept 9 bases outside the gene matches. The CDR3 loop spans 16 amino acids. The sequence was collected from an adult woman who had mild COVID-19 (a few samples of this study predate the infection). Cell type and time point are not known. The sequenced sample consisted of PBMCs or a T cell subset sorted from them (not recorded which). The chain is built from TRBV5-5 and TRBJ2-5, with 12 bases that match TRBD2. The CDR3 spells CASSLLAGGAGETQYF. CDR3 sequence (DNA): TGTGCCAGCAGCCTACTAGCGGGGGGCGCGGGGGAGACCCAGTACTTC.